The 32 T cell receptor beta chains presented below share a single source sample, sequenced in a study of cytomegalovirus exposure and HLA in healthy donors. Both 60 Vbeta primers and 13 Jbeta primers went into the PCR. Using immunoSEQ multiplex PCR, the repertoire was profiled, and TCRdb retains in-frame clones only, with some absent. The sample lists about 120,000 clones, roughly 66% occurring once. The sample comprised PBMCs. The source of these receptors is a man younger than 30 in good health and CMV-seronegative.

The chain links TRBV7-2 to TRBJ2-1; the D gene is possibly TRBD1 (6 bases). Per the germline V gene, CDR1 is SGHTA and CDR2 is FQGNSA. The V gene lost 7 bases and the J gene lost 0 bases, with 13 bases spanning the gap. The CDR3 has 15 residues. The DNA of the CDR3 is TGTGCCAGCACCGCCGACAGGAGCTCCTACAATGAGCAGTTCTTC. It translates to CASTADRSSYNEQFF.

This clone has just a few counts. V gene TRBV9 combines with J gene TRBJ2-1, with D possibly matching TRBD1 (6 bases). V was trimmed by 0 bases and J by 4 bases, leaving 11 bases between them. The CDR3 runs 15 residues. CDR1 is SGDLS, CDR2 YYNGEE, per germline. The CDR3 DNA reads as TGTGCCAGCAGCGTAGGTGGACAGAGTTACAATGAGCAGTTCTTC. Amino acid sequence: CASSVGGQSYNEQFF.

The chain uses TRBV6-5 and TRBJ2-3; the D gene is possibly TRBD1 (5 bases). Trimming shortened V by 4 bases and J by 5 bases, and 13 bases separated the two germline ends. Germline assignment: CDR1 MNHEY and CDR2 SVGAGI. This CDR3 has 14 amino acids. The CDR3 spells CASSLTDGEDTQYF. The CDR3 DNA reads TGTGCCAGCAGTTTGACAGATGGTGAAGATACGCAGTATTTT.

This clone was counted only a few times. CDR3 region: CASSYSRQGGLVPYEQYF. CDR3 nucleotides: TGTGCCAGCAGTTACTCGAGGCAGGGGGGTCTAGTCCCCTACGAGCAGTACTTC. The V gene is TRBV6-8, the J gene TRBJ2-7; the D gene is possibly TRBD1 (7 bases). The germline gives CDR1 MNHGY, CDR2 SAAAGT. The CDR3 sequence is 18 residues long. Trimming stripped 0 bases from V and 2 bases from J, with 20 bases between.

The rearrangement uses TRBV9 and TRBJ2-3; 8 bases agree with TRBD1. The CDR3 sequence is 14 residues long. Germline V gene lookup returns CDR1 SGDLS and CDR2 YYNGEE. The J segment lost 4 bases and the V segment lost 1 base, leaving 2 bases of the junction unmatched. The CDR3 sequence: CASSVLQGADTQYF. The DNA of the CDR3 is TGTGCCAGCAGCGTATTACAGGGGGCAGATACGCAGTATTTT.

This clone came up once. The V and J genes are TRBV7-9 and TRBJ1-5; D gene ambiguous. V gave up 5 bases and J gave up 3 bases, with 14 bases separating them. CDR1 and CDR2 from the germline V gene are SEHNR and FQNEAQ (reference sequence). The CDR3 covers 15 residues. CDR3 protein: CASSPAGTTNQPQHF. In nucleotides, the CDR3 is TGTGCCAGCAGCCCCGCGGGCACGACCAATCAGCCCCAGCATTTT.

This chain connects TRBV7-2 to TRBJ1-3, with a tentative D call TRBD1 (5 bases). Trimming removed 1 base at V and 0 bases at J, with 10 bases between. Germline assignment: CDR1 SGHTA and CDR2 FQGNSA. This CDR3 has 16 residues. The CDR3 spells CASSLVGLSSGNTIYF. The CDR3 DNA reads as TGTGCCAGCAGCTTAGTGGGGCTGAGCTCTGGAAACACCATATATTTT.

In its sample, this clone was seen a few times. CDR3 loop: CASSVFRTGEGHTEAFF. As DNA, the CDR3 is TGTGCCAGCAGTGTTTTTCGGACAGGGGAAGGGCACACTGAAGCTTTCTTT. The chain links TRBV2 to TRBJ1-1; 9 bases line up with TRBD1. J gave up 3 bases and V 4 bases, and 12 bases lay outside the gene matches. CDR1 is SNHLY and CDR2 is FYNNEI in the germline V gene. The CDR3 sequence is 17 residues long.

This clone was seen just once. The chain couples TRBV19 to TRBJ1-2; D gene unclear. Germline CDR1 is LNHDA and CDR2 is SQIVND (reference sequence). This CDR3 spans 14 amino acids. The V and J ends lost 0 bases and 1 base respectively, with 6 bases between them. The CDR3 sequence is CASSIEDFNYGYTF. CDR3 DNA: TGTGCCAGTAGTATAGAGGACTTTAACTATGGCTACACCTTC. Full variable domain (missing parts from reference TRBV19 and TRBJ1-2): DGGITQSPKYLFRKEGQNVTLSCEQNLNHDAMYWYRQDPGQGLRLIYYSQIVNDFQKGDIAEGYSVSREKKESFPLTVTSAQKNPTAFYLCASSIEDFNYGYTFGSGTRLTVV.

The chain links TRBV7-7 to TRBJ2-2, with no clear D. Germline V gives CDR1 SSHAT, CDR2 FNYEAQ (reference sequence). Trimming took 1 base from V and 3 from J, leaving 21 bases between them. This CDR3 comprises 19 residues. CDR3 bases: TGTGCCAGCAGCTTAGTTGTTGGCATGTCCCAGCGCGACACCGGGGAGCTGTTTTTT. Amino acid sequence: CASSLVVGMSQRDTGELFF.

The V gene is TRBV5-6, the J gene TRBJ1-6; 7 nucleotides line up with TRBD1. Germline trimming cut 4 bases from V and 6 bases from J; bases unmatched to any gene: 4. The length of the CDR3 is 14 residues. Germline loops: CDR1 SGHDT, CDR2 YYEEEE. CDR3 region: CASSPGTANSPLHF. DNA of the CDR3: TGTGCCAGCAGCCCCGGGACAGCTAATTCACCCCTCCACTTT.

This clone showed up just once. The rearrangement uses TRBV18 and TRBJ2-3; 12 bases line up with TRBD2. The germline V gene has CDR1 KGHSH and CDR2 LQKENI. The CDR3 totals 16 residues. J lost 2 bases, V lost 5 bases, and 5 bases had no gene match. This CDR3 is CASSSLAGGYTDTQYF. The CDR3 DNA is TGTGCCAGCTCATCCCTAGCGGGAGGGTACACAGATACGCAGTATTTT.

V usage is TRBV28 and J usage is TRBJ1-4; 9 bases map to TRBD1. CDR1 is MDHEN and CDR2 is SYDVKM in the germline V gene. This CDR3 is 14 amino acids long. V shed 1 base, J shed 7 bases, and the junction held 1 base outside the gene matches. In nucleotides, the CDR3 is TGTGCCAGCAGTTTATACAGGGGGCTTGAAAAACTGTTTTTT. Translating it yields CASSLYRGLEKLFF. Full variable domain (missing parts from reference TRBV28 and TRBJ1-4): DVKVTQSSRYLVKRTGEKVFLECVQDMDHENMFWYRQDPGLGLRLIYFSYDVKMKEKGDIPEGYSVSREKKERFSLILESASTNQTSMYLCASSLYRGLEKLFFGSGTQLSVL.

The V and J genes are TRBV7-7 and TRBJ2-1; 7 bases agree with TRBD2. The trim removed 2 bases at V and 4 bases at J, leaving 8 bases unmatched. This CDR3 contains 16 residues. CDR1 and CDR2 from the germline V gene are SSHAT and FNYEAQ (reference sequence). DNA of the CDR3: TGTGCCAGCAGCTTAAGACGCGGGAGTTCATACAATGAGCAGTTCTTC. Residues: CASSLRRGSSYNEQFF.

This clone has only one observation. The V and J genes are TRBV29-1 and TRBJ1-2; 9 nucleotides agree with TRBD1. The CDR3 contains 16 residues. Germline CDR1 SQVTM, CDR2 ANQGSEA. J was trimmed by 7 bases and V by 3 bases; bases with no gene match: 15. CDR3 in DNA: TGCAGCGTTGACCTCTCGCGGACAGGGGAAAGTCGTGGCTACACCTTC. The encoded protein is CSVDLSRTGESRGYTF.

V usage is TRBV5-1 and J usage is TRBJ1-2, with a possible D match to TRBD1 (6 bases). This CDR3 comprises 15 residues. The V gene's germline CDR1 is SGHRS and CDR2 YFSETQ. Trimming stripped 4 bases from V and 2 bases from J, with 15 bases between. In nucleotides, the CDR3 is TGCGCCAGCAGCCAAGGACAGATCCTAAACTATGGCTACACCTTC. Translated: CASSQGQILNYGYTF.

The chain carries TRBV25-1 and TRBJ2-7, with 8 bases fitting TRBD2. The CDR3 totals 13 residues. The germline V gene encodes CDR1 MGHDK and CDR2 SYGVNS. V lost 7 bases to trimming and J lost 2 bases; unmatched junction nucleotides: 4. The CDR3 DNA sequence: TGTGCCAGCATCTGGACTAGCCCCTACGAGCAGTACTTC. Residues: CASIWTSPYEQYF.

The chain recombines TRBV5-6 with TRBJ2-1, with D perhaps TRBD1 (6 bases). This CDR3 comprises 12 residues. The V and J ends lost 2 bases and 9 bases respectively, with 9 bases between them. Germline V CDR1 and CDR2: SGHDT, YYEEEE. DNA of the CDR3: TGTGCCAGCAGCTTCCGCAGGGGTGAGCAGTTCTTC. Protein sequence: CASSFRRGEQFF.

This clone was counted a few times. The chain uses TRBV2 and TRBJ2-5; 11 bases match TRBD1. The V gene end was trimmed by 4 bases and the J gene end by 6 bases; junction bases not matched to a gene: 1. Germline V gives CDR1 SNHLY, CDR2 FYNNEI. The CDR3 is made up of 13 amino acids. The CDR3 region has the DNA TGTGCCAGCAGTGCGGACAGGGGGCAGACCCAGTACTTC. It is translated as CASSADRGQTQYF.

The chain links TRBV27 to TRBJ2-1, with TRBD2 matching over 8 bases. Per germline, CDR1 MNHEY and CDR2 SMNVEV (reference sequence). The CDR3 runs 15 residues. The V and J ends lost 6 bases and 6 bases, in that order; junction bases with no gene match: 10. The CDR3 spells CASRRILADSNEQFF. CDR3 coding DNA: TGTGCCAGCAGACGCATACTAGCGGACTCCAATGAGCAGTTCTTC.

The chain combines TRBV5-6 with TRBJ2-7; TRBD1 agrees at 7 bases. Germline loops: CDR1 SGHDT, CDR2 YYEEEE. The CDR3 sequence is 16 residues long. J was trimmed by 2 bases and V by 4 bases; bases with no gene match: 12. CDR3: CASSTTNRGITYEQYF. The DNA of the CDR3 is TGTGCCAGCAGCACCACTAACAGGGGTATCACCTACGAGCAGTACTTC.

This rearrangement joins TRBV9 to TRBJ2-3, with TRBD1 identical over 9 bases. This CDR3 is 15 amino acids long. Germline V gene sequence: CDR1 SGDLS, CDR2 YYNGEE. With 3 bases clipped from V and 7 bases from J, the junction kept 9 bases outside the gene matches. The CDR3: CASSATGGRGNTQYF. The CDR3 DNA reads as TGTGCCAGCAGCGCAACAGGGGGCAGGGGAAATACGCAGTATTTT. Using reference TRBV9 and TRBJ2-3 for the parts outside the CDR3, the full variable domain is DSGVTQTPKHLITATGQRVTLRCSPRSGDLSVYWYQQSLDQGLQFLIQYYNGEERAKGNILERFSAQQFPDLHSELNLSSLELGDSALYFCASSATGGRGNTQYFGPGTRLTVL.

The chain recombines TRBV6-1 with TRBJ1-2; possibly TRBD1 for D (5 bases). V was pared by 6 bases and J by 3 bases, with 17 bases between. This CDR3 contains 15 residues. From germline, CDR1 is MNHNS and CDR2 SASEGT. CDR3 bases: TGTGCCAGCAGGGAACCCCAGGGTTGGTACTATGGCTACACCTTC. It is translated as CASREPQGWYYGYTF.

The chain recombines TRBV9 with TRBJ1-4; D uncertain. V was shortened by 4 bases and J by 4 bases, with 11 bases between the two germline ends. The length of the CDR3 is 14 residues. Germline CDR1 is SGDLS and CDR2 is YYNGEE. The CDR3 DNA sequence: TGTGCCAGCAGCCAAGCGGGAGGTAATGAAAAACTGTTTTTT. Its translation is CASSQAGGNEKLFF.

The sample holds a few counts of this clone. The same CDR3 also results from other DNA sequences found in this sample. CDR3 sequence: CASSLGGYGYTF. Here the CDR3 DNA reads TGTGCCAGCAGTTTAGGGGGCTATGGCTACACCTTC. The chain recombines TRBV6-5 with TRBJ1-2; tentative D call: TRBD1 (6 bases). The germline V gene encodes CDR1 MNHEY and CDR2 SVGAGI. CDR3 length: 12 amino acids. V was clipped by 4 bases and J by 4 bases, with 7 bases between them.

With respect to this clone: The sample contains more than one DNA sequence encoding this CDR3. V and J are TRBV6-5 and TRBJ1-2; perhaps TRBD1 as D (6 bases). The length of the CDR3 is 14 residues. Between the trimmed V and J ends, which lost 6 bases and 2 bases, there was a span of 13 bases. Germline V gene lookup returns CDR1 MNHEY and CDR2 SVGAGI. The CDR3 here is CASRDTGLNYGYTF. CDR3 bases: TGTGCCAGCAGAGATACAGGGTTGAACTATGGCTACACCTTC.

The chain joins TRBV30 to TRBJ2-2; TRBD1 aligns across 9 bases. CDR1 and CDR2 from the germline V gene are GTSNPN and SVGIG (reference sequence). The CDR3 has 15 amino acids. Trimming cost V 3 bases and J 0 bases; bases outside gene matches: 2. CDR3 in amino acids: CAWRTGGPNTGELFF. DNA for the CDR3: TGTGCCTGGAGGACAGGGGGACCGAACACCGGGGAGCTGTTTTTT.

The chain links TRBV7-9 to TRBJ2-5; D remains ambiguous. CDR1 and CDR2 (germline): SEHNR, FQNEAQ (reference sequence). The V gene lost 1 base and the J gene lost 3 bases, with 6 bases spanning the gap. This CDR3 region has 13 residues. In DNA, the CDR3 is TGTGCCAGCAGCTTAGACTTTAAAGAGACCCAGTACTTC. The encoded protein is CASSLDFKETQYF.

The chain has TRBV6-6 and TRBJ2-5, with D tentatively TRBD1 (6 bases). Trimming pared 8 bases from V and 2 bases from J, leaving 9 bases between. CDR1 is MNHNY and CDR2 is SVGAGI in the germline V gene (reference sequence). The CDR3 is 12 residues long. The CDR3 region has the DNA TGTGCCAGCCGGACAGTTCAAGAGACCCAGTACTTC. Translated, it gives CASRTVQETQYF.

The chain recombines TRBV19 with TRBJ1-2; a weak D match, TRBD1 (6 bases). Germline CDR1 is LNHDA and CDR2 is SQIVND (reference sequence). The CDR3 sequence is 13 residues long. Trimming removed 4 bases from V and 8 bases from J, with 14 bases in between. CDR3 nucleotides: TGTGCCAGTAGTAGTCACCGGGACAACGGCTACACCTTC. Its protein is CASSSHRDNGYTF.

This clone was picked up one time. This rearrangement joins TRBV27 to TRBJ2-7, with D tentatively TRBD1 (6 bases). V lost 2 bases, J lost 3 bases, and 11 bases lay in between. The germline V gene encodes CDR1 MNHEY and CDR2 SMNVEV (reference sequence). The CDR3 extends over 14 amino acids. Here the CDR3 DNA reads TGTGCCAGCAGTTTAGGGTGGACAGACTACGAGCAGTACTTC. It specifies CASSLGWTDYEQYF.

The chain couples TRBV11-3 to TRBJ2-3; 9 nucleotides line up with TRBD2. This CDR3 region has 17 residues. Germline V gene sequence: CDR1 SGHNT, CDR2 YENEEA. V gave up 1 base and J gave up 4 bases; unmatched junction bases: 9. For the CDR3, the DNA is TGTGCCAGCAGCTTAGGATCCGGCGGGAGGGCCGCAGATACGCAGTATTTT. Encoded protein: CASSLGSGGRAADTQYF.